This is a list of T cell receptor beta chains from one sample in a study of T cells in Graves' hyperthyroidism and ophthalmopathy. TCRdb reprocessed the multiplex PCR reads with MiXCR, giving one entry per CDR3 protein. The sample consists of under 400,000 distinct CDR3 sequences, approximately 15% of them appearing once. The sequenced sample was blood. The receptor source for this set is a woman aged 60 to 75 with Graves' hyperthyroidism. Each CDR3 is given without its conserved first and last residue. Fields, in order: J gene, V gene, clone size, CDR3 protein. Clone size is given for some rows only: seen once, a few or many times, or a class if the clone is expanded.

TRBJ2-5 TRBV20-1 many SARDLGAADQETQY
TRBJ2-7 TRBV7-2 many ASSFLQEGYEQY
TRBJ2-1 TRBV19 - ASSIRTGSYNEQF
TRBJ2-7 TRBV3-1 - ASSPRQTNYEQY
TRBJ2-1 TRBV5-1 many ASGSAGIVNEQF
TRBJ2-3 TRBV14 many ASTRTANTDTQY
TRBJ1-2 TRBV19 few ASSRGRAPNYGYT
TRBJ1-1 TRBV20-1 many SASWGIEAF
TRBJ2-1 TRBV19 - ASSIDSGTNSYNEQF
TRBJ2-5 TRBV2 many ASSAMTETQY
TRBJ2-7 TRBV27 many ASSREGGWEQY
TRBJ2-7 TRBV5-1 many ASSLNGGPYEQY
TRBJ2-7 TRBV11-2 many ASSFPGGSSDEQY
TRBJ2-7 TRBV3-1 few ASSQDILAGPLEQY
TRBJ1-3 TRBV12-3/TRBV12-4 many ASSPDRVHTIY
TRBJ2-1 TRBV10-3 - AISESSGSPYNEQF
TRBJ2-7 TRBV30 - AWSVSGLEQY